This TCR beta chain was identified during a study of shared clonotypes between healthy human individuals (dated by TCRdb to the early 2020s). Context from the whole study: The cohort included three men and a couple of women between 18 and 49 years of age. The study deeply sequenced blood TCR repertoires of five healthy adults to estimate repertoire size and the extent of clonotype sharing between individuals. Libraries were prepared and TCR repertoires were sequenced by different laboratories using diverse techniques, in order to increase sequencing depth and limit assay-specific biases. Per donor, three plates each were used for CD4 naive and CD4 memory, two for CD8 naive, and one for CD8 memory. Between about 0.9 and 8.9 billion PBMCs per donor were obtained by leukapheresis.

TCR CDR3 regions were amplified from genomic DNA by multiplex PCR using the deep immunoSEQ assay. Extracted genomic DNA from each cell subset was distributed evenly across all wells of several immunoSEQ 96-well plates, and each plate was treated as a replicate. For sorted subsets, each replicate PCR was loaded with approximately 190 ng genomic DNA, equivalent to roughly 30,000 T cell genomes. The purified libraries were quantified using a Qubit 3.0 fluorometer, sized with a Bioanalyzer 2100, and then quantified again using the KAPA Library Quantification kit. Each immunoSEQ 96-well plate was sequenced on its own single-read 150-cycle Illumina NextSeq 550 flow cell. In the source study's methods: Because the immunoSEQ output held only junctional sequences and lacked quality scores, the filtering could not match the filtering applied to full-length reads. Sequences were annotated with PyIR, a Python wrapper for IgBLAST v1.9, and V/J genes and CDR3 were assigned using IMGT germline references. Any read was removed if the V/J assignment was weak (E-value above 1e-6), the CDR3 was missing, or the read contained stop codons, out-of-frame junctions, or ambiguous translated residues. A V3J clonotype was defined by an identical inferred V gene, J gene, and CDR3 amino acid sequence. Percentage overlap between repertoires was calculated by dividing the number of shared unique clonotypes by the size of the smaller repertoire. Repertoire richness was assessed with RTK rarefaction, the Chao1 estimator, and Recon v2.1 estimates of unobserved clonotypes. Generation probabilities for all TCRbeta clonotypes obtained by the gDNA method from a handful of donors were computed using OLGA. The immuneACCESS repertoire file appears here via TCRdb, limited to in-frame rearrangements. These files lack a portion of the clones; in checked studies, under half of the deficit traces to unresolved V genes, and the cause of the others is not known. V and J calls and clone size come straight from that table; D and trimming were deduced from the DNA. Within this sample are about 2.3 million clones, with roughly 92% of them counted one time only. Approximately 0.39% of the sample comes from the top ten.

Findings and caveats that apply to the study as a whole: Higher generation probabilities were observed for clonotypes shared by all four sorted-subset donors than for non-shared clonotypes. Estimated clonotype richness was generally larger for naive than for memory subsets. Even with the large sequencing depth, rarefaction of the sorted-subset datasets indicated that sequencing was incomplete. Because the study included only a small number of donors, the genetic and exposure-history diversity represented was limited. Pairwise subsampling led to the expectation that sequencing depth would affect the degree of clonotype sharing among donors. Sampling was restricted to blood, and TCR repertoires in tissue are likely to differ from TCR repertoires in blood. When a handful of donors were compared, the shared fraction of clonotypes was around 5.1% for naive CD4, roughly 3.4% for naive CD8, 2% to 2.5% for memory CD4, and 0.4% for memory CD8.

A few counts support this clone. No antigen is known for it. Per-base quality was not reported, and no clone a single base away is much larger than it. The donors were healthy, HIV-negative adults who had no recently reported acute infections or vaccinations. Only Caucasian adults living in Nashville, Tennessee, USA were represented among the donors. Magnetic negative selection was used to enrich CD4+ T cells, after which naive cells were positively selected on CD45RA and the negative fraction became the memory subset. Blood was obtained by leukapheresis, after which PBMCs were separated by Ficoll-Histopaque density gradient centrifugation and cryopreserved in liquid nitrogen vapor phase. Analytical flow cytometry was used to check the purity and quantity of every magnetically sorted T cell population. From each sorted fraction, genomic DNA was isolated and quantified by UV absorbance on a Nanodrop 2000c.

The source material was naive CD4+ T cells from PBMCs. The sample's cell subset or site label, decoded: CD45RA+ positively selected. The TCR comes from a man younger than 35 in good health. Some clones in this sample may be carry-over from other donors' samples.

The DNA reads TGTGCCAGCAGTTACTCGATCCCCCAGAACTATGGCTACACCTTC. This codes for CASSYSIPQNYGYTF. Here the chain combines TRBV6-5 and TRBJ1-2; the D gene identity is not certain. The CDR3 starts with the cysteine, ends with the phenylalanine, and has 15 residues. The kept DNA is CDR3 alone, 45 bases in frame from the first base. V is shortened by 0 bases, J by 2 bases, and the region joining them spans 10 bases. Based on the germline V gene, the CDR1 and CDR2 sequences are MNHEY and SVGAGI.